This T cell receptor beta chain was retrieved from a study of blood T cells in healthy people across ages. Study at large: There was about one barcoded beta molecule captured by template switching per two T cells.

Study conclusions and caveats: Diversity estimates from one million T cells were considered underestimates. Long-lived and aged donors differed, with more naive CD4+ cells and higher diversity in the long-lived.

The use of a sample-barcoded 5' primer and a J-beta primer mix characterized a second PCR of roughly 6 to 11 cycles. TCRdb recomputed calls from the 5' RACE reads with MiXCR, one row per CDR3 protein. Of 1.5 million to 2 million distinct CDR3 sequences in the sample, about 28% are singletons; the top ten hold roughly 8%. Details on this clonotype: Its antigen is unknown.

The V gene's germline CDR1 is KGHSH and CDR2 LQKENI. CDR3 size: 16 residues. Trimming at V came to 2 bases and at J to 5 bases, leaving 12 bases not matched to a gene. The sample was blood. The clonotype originates from a woman between 25 and 40 years old in good health. The V call is TRBV18, the J call TRBJ2-7; 7 nucleotides align to TRBD2. The CDR3 nucleotides are TGTGCCAGCTCACCAAACGGGGGGACCCTAAGCGACGAGCAGTACTTC. Translating gives CASSPNGGTLSDEQYF.